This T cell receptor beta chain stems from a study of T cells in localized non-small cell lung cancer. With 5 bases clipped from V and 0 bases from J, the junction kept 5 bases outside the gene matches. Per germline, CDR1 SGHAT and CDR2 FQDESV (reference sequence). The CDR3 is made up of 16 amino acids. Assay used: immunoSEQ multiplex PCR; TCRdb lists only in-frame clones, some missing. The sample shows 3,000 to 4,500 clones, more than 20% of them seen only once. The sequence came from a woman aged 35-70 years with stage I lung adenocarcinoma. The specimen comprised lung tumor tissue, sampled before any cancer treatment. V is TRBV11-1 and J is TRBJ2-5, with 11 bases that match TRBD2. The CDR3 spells CASSQRLAGNQETQYF. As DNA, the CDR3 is TGTGCCAGCAGCCAACGACTAGCGGGAAACCAAGAGACCCAGTACTTC.